This T cell receptor beta chain was obtained from a study of T-cell reconstitution after alpha-beta-depleted transplantation in children. CDR3 size: 11 residues. CDR1 DFQATT and CDR2 SNEGSKA come from the germline V gene (reference sequence). Trimming shortened V by 6 bases and J by 3 bases, and 9 bases separated the two germline ends. This clonotype has a count of ten or more. Antigen unknown. Molecular barcoding with unique molecular identifiers was used for the TCRbeta library. TCRdb recomputed calls from the PCR reads with MiXCR, one row per CDR3 protein. Among about 170,000 distinct CDR3 sequences listed, around 10% were seen once. Study-level findings and limits: Hyperexpanded clones declined; after one year, newly produced T cells mostly supplied diversity. Where alpha-beta T cells came from about two months after transplant was reportedly several hundred expanded graft clones. The origin of high day-60 TCRbeta diversity in some patients lay in surviving recipient T cells and thymic progenitors.

The receptor was derived from a boy younger than 10 with acute myeloid leukemia, due to receive a stem cell transplant. This chain joins TRBV20-1 and TRBJ2-7; maybe TRBD1 (5 bases). The sequenced sample was PBMCs, obtained before TCRalphabeta/CD19-depleted stem cell transplant. CDR3 DNA: TGCAGTGCCCCCGACAGCTACGAGCAGTACTTC. It yields the protein CSAPDSYEQYF.